This paragraph reports one TCR beta chain. Its antigen is not identified. A single record per CDR3 protein comes from TCRdb applying MiXCR to the 5' RACE reads. This repertoire shows hundreds of thousands of distinct CDR3 sequences, 19% found once; its top ten account for about 13%. This record belongs to a study of T cells after yellow fever vaccination. The CDR3 covers 13 residues. V lost 4 bases to trimming and J lost 4 bases, with 9 bases between them. Looked up from germline, CDR1 is MNHEY and CDR2 is SMNVEV (reference sequence). General study findings and limits: Reappearing after the booster were most of the clones from primary vaccination (almost 97% CD4, 75% to 90% CD8).

The clonotype comes from a man aged 30-40 years who received the YFV17D yellow fever vaccine. The sequencing here drew on PBMCs, taken 15 days after the yellow fever booster vaccination. This chain joins TRBV27 and TRBJ2-3; the D is unclear. The CDR3 DNA reads TGTGCCAGCAGTTCATATCAGGCAGATACGCAGTATTTT. It yields the protein CASSSYQADTQYF.